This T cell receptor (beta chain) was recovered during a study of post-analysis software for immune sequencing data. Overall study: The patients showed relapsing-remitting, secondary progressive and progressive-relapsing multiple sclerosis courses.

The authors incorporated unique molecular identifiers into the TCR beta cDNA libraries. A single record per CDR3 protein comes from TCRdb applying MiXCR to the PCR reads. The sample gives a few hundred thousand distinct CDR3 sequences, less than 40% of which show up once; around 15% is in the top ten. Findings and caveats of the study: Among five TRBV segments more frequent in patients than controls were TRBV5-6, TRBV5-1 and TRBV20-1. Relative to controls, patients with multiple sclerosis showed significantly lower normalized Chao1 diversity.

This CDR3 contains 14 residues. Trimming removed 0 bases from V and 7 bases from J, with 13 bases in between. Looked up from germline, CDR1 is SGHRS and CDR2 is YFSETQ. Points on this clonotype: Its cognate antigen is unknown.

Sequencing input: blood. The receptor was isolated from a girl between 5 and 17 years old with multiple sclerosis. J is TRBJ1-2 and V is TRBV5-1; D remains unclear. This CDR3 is CASSLASGSAGYTF. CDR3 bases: TGCGCCAGCAGCTTGGCCTCAGGATCGGCTGGCTACACCTTC.